What follows are 22 T cell receptor beta chains derived from one specimen sequenced in a study of identical twins. Using its own MiXCR run on the 5' RACE reads, TCRdb lists one record per CDR3 protein. The data hold approximately 220,000 distinct CDR3 sequences, with 6% to 9% observed a single time. This same sample was also part of a study on yellow fever vaccine responses in identical twins.

Sequencing used memory (CD45RO+) T cells sorted from blood. These TCRs come from a woman younger than 30 in good health.

This clonotype came up many times. The rearrangement uses TRBV5-1 and TRBJ2-2; possible D gene TRBD1, 5 bases. The CDR3 runs 14 residues. Germline V gene data show CDR1 as SGHRS and CDR2 as YFSETQ. Trimming removed 3 bases from V and 4 bases from J, with 10 bases in between. The CDR3 region is CASSWQGGTGELFF. The CDR3 DNA sequence: TGCGCCAGCAGCTGGCAGGGTGGCACCGGGGAGCTGTTTTTT.

This clonotype was found many times. The rearrangement links TRBV29-1 to TRBJ2-1; possibly TRBD2 for D (7 bases). Trimming stripped 7 bases from V and 9 bases from J, with 28 bases between. This CDR3 contains 16 residues. The germline V gene has CDR1 SQVTM and CDR2 ANQGSEA. The DNA for the CDR3 is TGCAGCGCCACGGGGGGCGGGAGCCCCAAGGATAGTGAGCAGTTCTTC. It specifies CSATGGGSPKDSEQFF.

The table lists this clonotype with a few counts. The genes are TRBV20-1 and TRBJ2-4; D uncertain. The CDR3 loop spans 14 amino acids. The germline V gene encodes CDR1 DFQATT and CDR2 SNEGSKA (reference sequence). V gave up 6 bases and J gave up 2 bases, with 14 bases separating them. Here the CDR3 DNA reads TGCAGTGCGACCCGCACCAACACCAAAAACATTCAGTACTTC. It yields the protein CSATRTNTKNIQYF.

J is TRBJ1-4 and V is TRBV5-1; no reliable D call. This CDR3 is 14 amino acids long. V dropped 7 bases and J dropped 0 bases, with 10 bases sitting between them. The germline V gene has CDR1 SGHRS and CDR2 YFSETQ. In DNA form, the CDR3 reads TGCGCCAGCTCAGTTTCAGCAACTAATGAAAAACTGTTTTTT. Translated: CASSVSATNEKLFF.

The chain joins TRBV20-1 to TRBJ2-4; 8 nucleotides match TRBD1. The CDR3 loop spans 13 amino acids. The V segment lost 6 bases and the J segment 9 bases; nucleotides outside the gene matches: 10. Germline V gene data show CDR1 as DFQATT and CDR2 as SNEGSKA (reference sequence). CDR3 loop: CSATGQGGGIQYF. In DNA form, the CDR3 reads TGCAGTGCGACAGGACAGGGAGGCGGCATTCAGTACTTC.

The chain combines TRBV3-1 with TRBJ2-7, with 8 bases aligning to TRBD2. V dropped 4 bases and J dropped 2; count of bases not matched to a gene: 7. CDR3 length: 15 residues. Germline loops: CDR1 LGHDT, CDR2 YNNKEL (reference sequence). CDR3 DNA: TGTGCCAGCAGCCCCGGGGGGGGGCCTACCTACGAGCAGTACTTC. Residues: CASSPGGGPTYEQYF.

The rearrangement joins TRBV2 to TRBJ2-1; TRBD2 matches at 11 bases. Germline assignment: CDR1 SNHLY and CDR2 FYNNEI. The CDR3 runs 13 residues. With V trimmed by 8 bases and J by 12 bases, 9 bases remained unmatched. The CDR3 DNA follows: TGTGCCAGCTCCGATATAGCGGGAGGGGTGCAGTTCTTC. Amino acid sequence: CASSDIAGGVQFF.

The chain employs TRBV18 and TRBJ2-3; 15 nucleotides agree with TRBD2. This CDR3 contains 17 residues. Germline V lookup: CDR1 KGHSH, CDR2 LQKENI. Trimming removed 4 bases from V and 4 bases from J; junction bases left unmatched: 6. The CDR3 protein is CASSLIGTSGRPDTQYF. In DNA, the CDR3 is TGTGCCAGCTCACTGATTGGGACTAGCGGGAGGCCAGATACGCAGTATTTT.

This clonotype occurred a few times. The rearrangement links TRBV27 to TRBJ2-7; a weak D match, TRBD1 (5 bases). This CDR3 region has 14 residues. The V end was cut by 7 bases, the J end by 1 base, with 14 bases between. Germline-derived CDR1 and CDR2 are MNHEY and SMNVEV (reference sequence). The CDR3 DNA follows: TGTGCCAGCAAAGGGCAGGGCCTATCCTACGAGCAGTACTTC. It encodes CASKGQGLSYEQYF.

This clonotype was picked up many times. CDR3 residues: CSAEGGRKTGELFF. As DNA, the CDR3 is TGCAGTGCCGAAGGGGGGCGCAAAACCGGGGAGCTGTTTTTT. J is TRBJ2-2 and V is TRBV20-1, with D perhaps matching TRBD1 or TRBD2 (6 bases each). The CDR3 is made up of 14 amino acids. Germline V CDR1 and CDR2: DFQATT, SNEGSKA (reference sequence). V shed 6 bases and J shed 5 bases, with 16 bases lying between them.

This clonotype was detected only a few times. The chain carries TRBV21-1 and TRBJ2-1; no DNA check was done on the table's D call, TRBD1. TRBV21-1 is a known pseudogene. The CDR3 runs 15 residues. CDR3 sequence: CASSRQGCSYNEQFF. For the CDR3, the DNA is TGTGCCAGCAGCAGACAGGGTTGCTCCTACAATGAGCAGTTCTTC.

The genes are TRBV19 and TRBJ2-5; D unclear. The CDR3 consists of 14 residues. Trimming took 5 bases from V and 0 from J, leaving 10 bases between them. The germline V gene encodes CDR1 LNHDA and CDR2 SQIVND (reference sequence). The CDR3 spells CASSSSAYQETQYF. The CDR3, as DNA: TGTGCCAGTAGTTCGTCGGCGTACCAAGAGACCCAGTACTTC.

This clonotype was counted at least ten times. V usage is TRBV29-1 and J usage is TRBJ1-2; D unclear. The germline V gene encodes CDR1 SQVTM and CDR2 ANQGSEA. The CDR3 is made up of 13 amino acids. V lost 4 bases to trimming and J lost 8 bases, with 17 bases between them. The CDR3 loop reads CSVGREAGWGYTF. For the CDR3, the DNA is TGCAGCGTTGGTCGAGAGGCTGGCTGGGGCTACACCTTC.

This clonotype was detected a few times. This chain joins TRBV20-1 and TRBJ2-5, with D perhaps being TRBD1 or TRBD2 (5 bases each). CDR1 is DFQATT and CDR2 is SNEGSKA in the germline V gene (reference sequence). The V end was cut by 3 bases, the J end by 7 bases, with 15 bases between. The CDR3 loop spans 13 amino acids. The CDR3 bases are TGCAGTGCTAGTGGGACCCGGGTAGGGACCCAGTACTTC. Translation: CSASGTRVGTQYF.

The chain employs TRBV28 and TRBJ2-3; 8 positions match TRBD1. CDR3 length: 15 residues. Unmatched junction bases numbered 8, after V lost 6 bases and J lost 3 bases. The V gene's germline CDR1 is MDHEN and CDR2 SYDVKM. CDR3 residues: CASRETGGRTDTQYF. CDR3 DNA sequence: TGTGCCAGCAGAGAAACAGGGGGTAGGACAGATACGCAGTATTTT. The full variable domain, rest sourced from reference TRBV28 and TRBJ2-3, is DVKVTQSSRYLVKRTGEKVFLECVQDMDHENMFWYRQDPGLGLRLIYFSYDVKMKEKGDIPEGYSVSREKKERFSLILESASTNQTSMYLCASRETGGRTDTQYFGPGTRLTVL.

This clonotype has a handful of counts. The chain recombines TRBV12-3 or TRBV12-4 with TRBJ1-6; 9 nucleotides agree with TRBD1. The V gene end was trimmed by 2 bases and the J gene end by 7 bases; junction bases not matched to a gene: 3. The CDR3 is 15 amino acids. The CDR3 DNA follows: TGTGCCAGCAGTTTACCCACAGGGGGCAATTCACCCCTCCACTTT. This translates into CASSLPTGGNSPLHF.

The chain has TRBV12-3 or TRBV12-4 and TRBJ2-1; TRBD2 agrees at 12 bases. CDR3 length equals 16 residues. V was pared by 4 bases and J by 8 bases, with 9 bases of the junction left unmatched. The CDR3 reads CASSSGLAGIFHEQFF. The CDR3 DNA is TGTGCCAGCAGTTCAGGACTAGCGGGGATCTTCCATGAGCAGTTCTTC.

This clonotype was recorded at least ten times. The chain combines TRBV7-2 with TRBJ2-7, with D maybe TRBD2 (7 bases). Germline CDR1 is SGHTA and CDR2 is FQGNSA. This CDR3 is 14 amino acids long. V dropped 5 bases and J dropped 2 bases, with 13 bases sitting between them. The CDR3 DNA is TGTGCCAGCAGCCCCTTCGGGGGGCCCTACGAGCAGTACTTC. Amino acids: CASSPFGGPYEQYF.

This chain connects TRBV7-8 to TRBJ2-2; 9 bases map to TRBD2. CDR1 is SGHVS and CDR2 is FQNEAQ in the germline V gene. The V segment lost 4 bases and the J segment 1 base; nucleotides outside the gene matches: 10. The CDR3 consists of 18 residues. The DNA for the CDR3 is TGTGCCAGCAGCTCCAAGTCGTCTAGCGGGGTGAACACCGGGGAGCTGTTTTTT. It specifies CASSSKSSSGVNTGELFF.

This clonotype was counted ten times or more. Here the CDR3 DNA reads TGCAGTGCTCCGACTAGCGCGTACGAGCAGTACTTC. Translated: CSAPTSAYEQYF. This chain connects TRBV20-1 to TRBJ2-7, with 8 bases identical to TRBD2. Trimming took 5 bases from V and 4 from J; bases not matched to a gene: 4. The CDR3 is made up of 12 amino acids. Germline CDR1 and CDR2: DFQATT and SNEGSKA (reference sequence).

This clonotype has just a few counts. The chain couples TRBV27 to TRBJ2-2, with 7 bases aligning to TRBD2. Germline V gives CDR1 MNHEY, CDR2 SMNVEV (reference sequence). V lost 2 bases and J lost 0; bases outside the gene matches: 6. This CDR3 has 17 amino acids. This CDR3 reads CASSLRLAGSNTGELFF. In DNA form, the CDR3 reads TGTGCCAGCAGTTTACGTTTAGCGGGCTCGAACACCGGGGAGCTGTTTTTT.

The table lists this clonotype with many counts. The chain joins TRBV7-9 to TRBJ1-1, with a weak D call TRBD1 (5 bases). V lost 6 bases, J lost 6 bases, and 17 bases lay in between. Germline V lookup: CDR1 SEHNR, CDR2 FQNEAQ (reference sequence). CDR3 length: 14 residues. CDR3 region: CASSEIIQGAEAFF. The CDR3 coding sequence is TGTGCCAGCAGTGAAATTATCCAGGGCGCTGAAGCTTTCTTT.